A single sample gave rise to the 24 T cell receptor beta chains below, sequenced in a study of blood T cells in healthy people across ages. A J-beta primer mix and a sample-barcoded 5' primer were used in a second PCR of about 6 to 12 cycles. TCRdb re-called the 5' RACE reads through MiXCR, storing one row per CDR3 protein. The repertoire has around 990,000 distinct CDR3 sequences, roughly a quarter of them found once; the top ten carry around 0.75%. The same data also contributed to another study, on T cells of mothers and their children.

The specimen sequenced was blood. The source of these receptors is a girl aged 2-10 years in good health.

This clonotype occurred a few times. This chain links TRBV9 with TRBJ2-1, with D possibly being TRBD2 (5 bases). V was trimmed by 4 bases and J by 1 base, leaving 21 bases between them. This CDR3 has 18 amino acids. Looked up from germline, CDR1 is SGDLS and CDR2 is YYNGEE. CDR3 nucleotide sequence: TGTGCCAGCAGCCCACGTAGGAAGGACTTGGAGTCCTACAATGAGCAGTTCTTC. Translating it yields CASSPRRKDLESYNEQFF.

This chain links TRBV9 with TRBJ2-3; the D gene is possibly TRBD1 (5 bases). The CDR3 consists of 14 residues. CDR1 SGDLS and CDR2 YYNGEE come from the germline V gene. V was cut by 0 bases and J by 2 bases, with 7 bases left in between. This CDR3 reads CASSVEGNTDTQYF. Here the CDR3 DNA reads TGTGCCAGCAGCGTAGAGGGGAACACAGATACGCAGTATTTT.

This clonotype was seen a handful of times. The chain uses TRBV29-1 and TRBJ2-5; D gene unclear. The V gene's germline CDR1 is SQVTM and CDR2 ANQGSEA. Trimming cost V 5 bases and J 0 bases, with 7 bases left between them. There are 12 residues in the CDR3. The CDR3 region is CSVLTYQETQYF. DNA for the CDR3: TGCAGCGTTTTGACTTACCAAGAGACCCAGTACTTC.

This clonotype was counted only a few times. The chain recombines TRBV29-1 with TRBJ2-5; D is unclear. Looked up from germline, CDR1 is SQVTM and CDR2 is ANQGSEA. The CDR3 loop spans 12 amino acids. Trimming removed 5 bases at V and 4 bases at J, with 11 bases between. As DNA, the CDR3 is TGCAGCGTTATTGGGCTAGGAGAGACCCAGTACTTC. Its translation: CSVIGLGETQYF.

The chain links TRBV7-9 to TRBJ2-3, with D unresolved. Germline assignment: CDR1 SEHNR and CDR2 FQNEAQ (reference sequence). V was pared by 5 bases and J by 1 base, with 19 bases between. CDR3 length equals 17 residues. CDR3 nucleotides: TGTGCCAGCAGCACGACCCGAGAAATGTCTGGCACAGATACGCAGTATTTT. Translation: CASSTTREMSGTDTQYF.

The J gene is TRBJ2-5, the V gene TRBV29-1; maybe TRBD2 (6 bases). The V end lost 7 bases, the J end lost 7 bases, and 16 bases lay between the germline ends. CDR1 is SQVTM, CDR2 ANQGSEA, per germline. The CDR3 has 12 residues. The CDR3 region has the DNA TGCAGCGCAGGGACGGGAGAAGGGACCCAGTACTTC. Translation gives CSAGTGEGTQYF.

The J gene is TRBJ2-5, the V gene TRBV20-1; no clear D. The CDR3 length is 12 residues. The germline V gene has CDR1 DFQATT and CDR2 SNEGSKA (reference sequence). Trimming took off 5 bases at V and 7 bases at J, with 14 bases between the two ends. CDR3 amino acids: CSAFQRPGTQYF. The DNA for the CDR3 is TGCAGTGCTTTCCAGCGACCAGGGACCCAGTACTTC.

This clonotype was seen more than once but under ten times. V usage is TRBV20-1 and J usage is TRBJ1-2, with D tentatively TRBD1 (5 bases). This CDR3 is built from 15 residues. Germline assignment: CDR1 DFQATT and CDR2 SNEGSKA (reference sequence). The germline V and J ends were trimmed by 1 base and 3 bases, with 15 bases remaining between them. The CDR3 coding sequence is TGCAGTGCTAGAGCGGTGGCAGGGCTAGACTATGGCTACACCTTC. It translates to CSARAVAGLDYGYTF.

This chain connects TRBV5-1 to TRBJ2-5; 9 bases fit TRBD2. Germline assignment: CDR1 SGHRS and CDR2 YFSETQ. The CDR3 has 13 amino acids. V lost 5 bases, J lost 7 bases, and 6 bases stayed unmatched. The CDR3 region is CASSSGGPRTQYF. CDR3 sequence (DNA): TGCGCCAGCAGTAGCGGGGGCCCCAGGACCCAGTACTTC. Full variable domain (missing parts from reference TRBV5-1 and TRBJ2-5): KAGVTQTPRYLIKTRGQQVTLSCSPISGHRSVSWYQQTPGQGLQFLFEYFSETQRNKGNFPGRFSGRQFSNSRSEMNVSTLELGDSALYLCASSSGGPRTQYFGPGTRLLVL.

The chain carries TRBV6-5 and TRBJ2-2; the D gene could be TRBD1 or TRBD2 (5 bases each). Deletions cut 0 bases from V and 2 bases from J, with 7 bases between. There are 15 residues in the CDR3. Germline-derived CDR1 and CDR2 are MNHEY and SVGAGI. CDR3 nucleotides: TGTGCCAGCAGTTACTCGGGACCCAACACCGGGGAGCTGTTTTTT. Amino acid sequence: CASSYSGPNTGELFF.

V is TRBV6-1 and J is TRBJ1-2; the D is unclear. V was cut by 1 base and J by 4 bases, with 16 bases left in between. Germline V gene data show CDR1 as MNHNS and CDR2 as SASEGT. The CDR3 contains 16 residues. The CDR3: CASSEVGREWIYGYTF. The CDR3 region has the DNA TGTGCCAGCAGTGAAGTAGGCCGGGAATGGATCTATGGCTACACCTTC.

This clonotype was seen more than once but under ten times. The rearrangement joins TRBV15 to TRBJ2-7; no clear D. CDR3 length equals 16 residues. V lost 0 bases and J lost 0, with 12 bases in between. CDR1 and CDR2 from the germline V gene are LNHNV and YYDKDF (reference sequence). The CDR3 loop reads CATSRDKKGSSYEQYF. The CDR3 nucleotides are TGTGCCACCAGCAGAGATAAGAAAGGGTCCTCCTACGAGCAGTACTTC.

This clonotype has just a few counts. CDR3 loop: CASSSGIGNIQYF. CDR3 in DNA: TGTGCCAGCAGCTCCGGTATAGGGAACATTCAGTACTTC. This rearrangement joins TRBV13 to TRBJ2-4; D remains unclear. Germline V lookup: CDR1 PRHDT, CDR2 FYEKMQ (reference sequence). V lost 4 bases, J lost 7 bases, and 11 bases lay in between. The CDR3 has 13 amino acids. Based on the CDR3 plus reference TRBV13 and TRBJ2-4, the full variable domain is AAGVIQSPRHLIKEKRETATLKCYPIPRHDTVYWYQQGPGQDPQFLISFYEKMQSDKGSIPDRFSAQQFSDYHSELNMSSLELGDSALYFCASSSGIGNIQYFGAGTRLSVL.

The J gene is TRBJ2-1, the V gene TRBV13, with a tentative D call TRBD1 (7 bases). Trimming took off 7 bases at V and 4 bases at J, with 23 bases between the two ends. Germline V CDR1 and CDR2: PRHDT, FYEKMQ (reference sequence). This CDR3 is built from 17 residues. The CDR3 spells CASIRRPQGGSYNEQFF. CDR3 bases: TGTGCCAGCATCCGGCGACCTCAGGGGGGCTCGTACAATGAGCAGTTCTTC.

The chain has TRBV20-1 and TRBJ2-4; D remains ambiguous. The CDR3 length is 17 residues. The V end lost 1 base, the J end lost 0 bases, and 16 bases lay between the germline ends. Germline V gene sequence: CDR1 DFQATT, CDR2 SNEGSKA (reference sequence). Here the CDR3 reads CSARVYAEELAKNIQYF. In nucleotides, the CDR3 is TGCAGTGCTAGAGTCTATGCTGAGGAATTAGCCAAAAACATTCAGTACTTC.

This clonotype was found a few times. V gene TRBV25-1 combines with J gene TRBJ2-2, with D tentatively TRBD2 (7 bases). Germline CDR1 MGHDK, CDR2 SYGVNS. The CDR3 totals 16 residues. With 0 bases removed from V and 4 bases from J, the gap between germline ends came to 12 bases. CDR3 in DNA: TGTGCCAGCAGTGAATATAGTGGGGGGGCCACCGGGGAGCTGTTTTTT. Protein product: CASSEYSGGATGELFF.

This clonotype was counted between two and nine times. The chain is built from TRBV29-1 and TRBJ2-5; 7 bases map to TRBD1. Trimming cost V 6 bases and J 4 bases; bases outside gene matches: 5. CDR1 SQVTM and CDR2 ANQGSEA come from the germline V gene. The length of the CDR3 is 12 residues. The CDR3: CSVNPGGETQYF. The CDR3 coding sequence is TGCAGCGTCAACCCAGGGGGAGAGACCCAGTACTTC.

The V and J genes are TRBV6-5 and TRBJ1-1; 8 bases agree with TRBD1. This CDR3 is 13 amino acids long. V gave up 5 bases and J gave up 11 bases; unmatched junction bases: 10. Per germline, CDR1 MNHEY and CDR2 SVGAGI. CDR3 loop: CASSDPNRGLAFF. The CDR3 DNA reads as TGTGCCAGCAGTGACCCGAACAGGGGGTTGGCTTTCTTT.

V is TRBV20-1 and J is TRBJ2-5; D may be TRBD1 (6 bases). The J call is in doubt because the DNA end fits TRBJ2-7 better. This CDR3 is built from 14 residues. Germline values: CDR1 DFQATT, CDR2 SNEGSKA (reference sequence). The CDR3 loop reads CSVNRDTDFYEQYF. CDR3 nucleotides: TGCAGTGTAAACCGGGACACTGACTTCTACGAGCAGTACTTC.

This clonotype was seen a few times. V usage is TRBV6-2 or TRBV6-3 and J usage is TRBJ2-1; 11 nucleotides line up with TRBD2. Germline-derived CDR1 and CDR2 are MNHEY and SVGEGT. The CDR3 has 14 residues. The V gene end was trimmed by 6 bases and the J gene end by 7 bases; junction bases not matched to a gene: 5. The CDR3 spells CASRVAGGPNEQFF. The CDR3 DNA sequence: TGTGCCAGCAGGGTAGCGGGAGGGCCGAATGAGCAGTTCTTC.

Note on this clonotype: One end of the junction varies from germline; a read error may be responsible. V gene TRBV3-1 combines with J gene TRBJ2-5; D may be TRBD2 (6 bases). Germline loops: CDR1 LGHDT, CDR2 YNNKEL (reference sequence). The CDR3 consists of 12 residues. The CDR3 sequence is CASSQDLREQYF. CDR3 coding DNA: TGCGCCAGCAGCCAAGACCTCCGGGAGCAGTACTTC.

This chain connects TRBV6-1 to TRBJ1-5; TRBD1 might be the D (6 bases). V gave up 3 bases and J gave up 0 bases, with 12 bases separating them. The germline CDR1 and CDR2 sequences are MNHNS and SASEGT. The CDR3 consists of 16 residues. The CDR3 sequence: CASSDGQSYSNQPQHF. For the CDR3, the DNA is TGTGCCAGCAGTGATGGACAGTCGTATAGCAATCAGCCCCAGCATTTT.

With regard to this clonotype: One end of the junction does not line up with germline, which may come from a read error. The chain is built from TRBV7-2 and TRBJ1-2; D perhaps matches TRBD1 (5 bases). The CDR3 is made up of 10 amino acids. CDR1 and CDR2 (germline): SGHTA, FQGNSA. CDR3 amino acids: CASSLWGLSF. For the CDR3, the DNA is TGTGCCAGCAGCTTATGGGGACTGTCATTC.

The genes are TRBV29-1 and TRBJ1-1, with D unclear. V was pared by 1 base and J by 1 base, with 10 bases between. The CDR3 is made up of 14 amino acids. In germline, CDR1 is SQVTM, CDR2 ANQGSEA. The CDR3 bases are TGCAGCGTTGAAGTGGAACGGACGAACACTGAAGCTTTCTTT. Translation: CSVEVERTNTEAFF.